Below are 17 T cell receptor beta chains sequenced from a single sample in a study of T cells in Graves' hyperthyroidism and ophthalmopathy. RNA transcripts gave rise to amplified TCR beta CDR3 regions. Carried out on the TCR CDR3, a first-round RT-PCR used the HTBI primer set. TCRdb re-derived calls from the multiplex PCR reads in MiXCR, one entry per CDR3 protein. Here the sample spans 500,000 or so distinct CDR3 sequences, 17% being singletons. The sequenced sample was blood. Receptors were obtained from a woman aged 18-29 years with Graves' ophthalmopathy.

This rearrangement joins TRBV5-1 to TRBJ2-6, with D perhaps matching TRBD1 (5 bases). CDR1 SGHRS and CDR2 YFSETQ come from the germline V gene. The V gene lost 4 bases and the J gene lost 0 bases, with 14 bases spanning the gap. CDR3 size: 17 residues. CDR3 nucleotides: TGCGCCAGCAGCCTGGCAGGGATAAGCTCTGGGGCCAACGTCCTGACTTTC. Protein: CASSLAGISSGANVLTF.

This clonotype was recorded once. V gene TRBV20-1 combines with J gene TRBJ2-7, with 10 bases identical to TRBD2. V lost 4 bases, J lost 5 bases, and 5 bases stayed unmatched. This CDR3 has 13 amino acids. The germline CDR1 and CDR2 sequences are DFQATT and SNEGSKA (reference sequence). The CDR3 region is CSAIRLAGNEQYF. The CDR3, as DNA: TGCAGTGCTATCAGACTAGCGGGTAACGAGCAGTACTTC.

J is TRBJ2-3 and V is TRBV6-2 or TRBV6-3; D perhaps matches TRBD1 (5 bases). The CDR3 runs 15 residues. Germline CDR1 MNHEY, CDR2 SVGEGT. Trimming left V 7 bases short and J 2 bases short, with 16 bases between. The CDR3 protein is CASTSLGRNTDTQYF. The CDR3 DNA sequence: TGTGCCAGCACCTCTTTGGGGCGGAACACAGATACGCAGTATTTT.

This clonotype was picked up a small number of times. The chain links TRBV15 to TRBJ2-7; maybe TRBD2 (6 bases). The CDR3 consists of 15 residues. Deletions cut 1 base from V and 2 bases from J, with 12 bases between. Germline V gene lookup returns CDR1 LNHNV and CDR2 YYDKDF (reference sequence). CDR3 nucleotides: TGTGCCACCAGCAGAGGGGGAGGCCCTACCTACGAGCAGTACTTC. It yields the protein CATSRGGGPTYEQYF.

CDR3 DNA sequence: TGTGCCAGCAGCCCAAATAGCGGGGGGGCCGCCAATGAGCAGTTCTTC. This sequence encodes CASSPNSGGAANEQFF. The gene calls are TRBV7-3 and TRBJ2-1, with 11 bases matching TRBD2. The trim removed 5 bases at V and 6 bases at J, leaving 9 bases unmatched. The CDR3 is 16 residues long. CDR1 is SGHTA and CDR2 is FQGTGA in the germline V gene.

The chain uses TRBV27 and TRBJ1-6; 7 nucleotides line up with TRBD1. The V segment lost 4 bases and the J segment 9 bases; nucleotides outside the gene matches: 6. Looked up from germline, CDR1 is MNHEY and CDR2 is SMNVEV (reference sequence). This CDR3 has 14 amino acids. The CDR3 bases are TGTGCCAGCAGTTATCGACAGGGTAGTTCACCCCTCCACTTT. It yields the protein CASSYRQGSSPLHF.

V gene TRBV6-6 combines with J gene TRBJ1-3; 9 nucleotides align to TRBD1. The germline CDR1 and CDR2 sequences are MNHNY and SVGAGI (reference sequence). The CDR3 runs 15 residues. The junction had 3 bases not matched to a gene; V was cut back by 2 bases and J by 4 bases. CDR3 sequence reads: CASSYTGGAGNTIYF. The CDR3 nucleotides read TGTGCCAGCAGTTACACAGGGGGCGCCGGAAACACCATATATTTT.

This clonotype was detected only a few times. The CDR3 DNA reads TGTGCCAGCAGTTTGTTCATAGGGCGAGAAGACGAGCAGTACTTC. Its translation: CASSLFIGREDEQYF. The chain combines TRBV12-3 or TRBV12-4 with TRBJ2-7; D remains ambiguous. This CDR3 is built from 15 residues. V was shortened by 3 bases and J by 5 bases, with 17 bases between the two germline ends.

This clonotype was counted many times. The rearrangement joins TRBV6-1 to TRBJ1-5; a possible D gene is TRBD1 (6 bases). The CDR3 has 15 residues. The V gene's germline CDR1 is MNHNS and CDR2 SASEGT. With 6 bases removed from V and 3 bases from J, the gap between germline ends came to 15 bases. The CDR3: CASSTNRAFNQPQHF. For the CDR3, the DNA is TGTGCCAGCAGCACGAACAGGGCTTTCAATCAGCCCCAGCATTTT.

The V and J genes are TRBV20-1 and TRBJ2-5, with unresolved D. The CDR3 is 16 amino acids. Trimming took 3 bases from V and 0 from J, leaving 17 bases between them. Germline assignment: CDR1 DFQATT and CDR2 SNEGSKA (reference sequence). The CDR3 nucleotides are TGCAGTGCTAGTCCATCCCCGGCCCCATACCAAGAGACCCAGTACTTC. Its translation is CSASPSPAPYQETQYF.

This clonotype was counted ten times or more. CDR3 residues: CASSRSGTSGSASYEQYF. In DNA form, the CDR3 reads TGTGCCAGTAGTAGATCCGGGACTAGCGGGAGCGCATCCTACGAGCAGTACTTC. The rearrangement uses TRBV19 and TRBJ2-7; TRBD2 agrees at 14 bases. Germline V lookup: CDR1 LNHDA, CDR2 SQIVND (reference sequence). Germline trimming cut 4 bases from V and 1 base from J; bases unmatched to any gene: 9. This CDR3 has 18 amino acids.

This rearrangement joins TRBV7-2 to TRBJ2-3; TRBD2 matches at 8 bases. In germline, CDR1 is SGHTA, CDR2 FQGNSA. The ends lost 5 bases at V and 2 bases at J; junction bases unmatched: 6. The CDR3 has 15 residues. This CDR3 reads CASSLLAGLTDTQYF. The CDR3 nucleotides are TGTGCCAGCAGCCTTCTAGCGGGTCTCACAGATACGCAGTATTTT.

This clonotype was observed a handful of times. The chain uses TRBV4-2 and TRBJ1-1; D gene uncertain. Trimming pared 1 base from V and 2 bases from J, leaving 8 bases between. In germline, CDR1 is LGHNA, CDR2 YNFKEQ. This CDR3 contains 14 residues. The CDR3 here is CASSQGSPNTEAFF. The CDR3 nucleotides are TGTGCCAGCAGCCAAGGGAGTCCCAACACTGAAGCTTTCTTT.

This clonotype was detected ten times or more. This chain joins TRBV6-6 and TRBJ2-6, with D perhaps matching TRBD1 (5 bases). Germline CDR1 is MNHNY and CDR2 is SVGAGI (reference sequence). The V end was cut by 0 bases, the J end by 2 bases, with 5 bases between. This CDR3 is built from 15 residues. The CDR3 spells CASSYSGAGANVLTF. For the CDR3, the DNA is TGTGCCAGCAGTTACTCAGGGGCTGGGGCCAACGTCCTGACTTTC.

This clonotype has a count of ten or more. The chain combines TRBV5-5 with TRBJ2-3, with a possible D match to TRBD2 (5 bases). This CDR3 is 14 amino acids long. Per the germline V gene, CDR1 is SGHKS and CDR2 is YYEKEE (reference sequence). The germline V and J ends were trimmed by 6 bases and 4 bases, with 15 bases remaining between them. In DNA, the CDR3 is TGTGCCAGCAACGCGGGCCCTCGGGCAGATACGCAGTATTTT. It codes for CASNAGPRADTQYF.

This rearrangement joins TRBV29-1 to TRBJ2-7; 9 nucleotides line up with TRBD1. Germline V lookup: CDR1 SQVTM, CDR2 ANQGSEA. With 5 bases clipped from V and 4 bases from J, the junction kept 6 bases outside the gene matches. The CDR3 runs 13 residues. The DNA for the CDR3 is TGCAGCGTTTTCGGGACAGGGCTATACGAGCAGTACTTC. Translating it yields CSVFGTGLYEQYF.

In its sample, this clonotype was seen many times. The chain couples TRBV28 to TRBJ2-3; D remains ambiguous. From germline, CDR1 is MDHEN and CDR2 SYDVKM. Trimming cost V 5 bases and J 10 bases, with 10 bases left between them. This CDR3 has 11 residues. The CDR3 DNA follows: TGTGCCAGCAGTACCCTTGAGGCGCAGTATTTT. It specifies CASSTLEAQYF.